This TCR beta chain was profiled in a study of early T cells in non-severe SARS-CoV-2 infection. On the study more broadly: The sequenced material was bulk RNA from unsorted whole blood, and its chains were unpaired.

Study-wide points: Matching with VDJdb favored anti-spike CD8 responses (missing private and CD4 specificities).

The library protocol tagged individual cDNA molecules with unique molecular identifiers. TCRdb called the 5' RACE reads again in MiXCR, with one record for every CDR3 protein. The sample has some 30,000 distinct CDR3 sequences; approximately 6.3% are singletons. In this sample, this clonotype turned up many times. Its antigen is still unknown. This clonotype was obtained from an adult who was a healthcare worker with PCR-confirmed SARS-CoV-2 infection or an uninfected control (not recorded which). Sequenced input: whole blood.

The CDR3 reads CASSLRGQSTDTQYF. The CDR3 DNA reads as TGTGCCAGCAGTCTACGAGGACAGAGCACAGATACGCAGTATTTT. The chain couples TRBV27 to TRBJ2-3; a weak D match, TRBD1 (6 bases). The CDR3 is 15 residues long. The V end was cut by 5 bases, the J end by 0 bases, with 12 bases between. Per germline, CDR1 MNHEY and CDR2 SMNVEV (reference sequence).